This T cell receptor beta chain derives from a study of T cells after posttransplantation cyclophosphamide. The CDR3 sequence is 15 residues long. Trimming cost V 1 base and J 2 bases, with 7 bases left between them. Germline V gives CDR1 SGHRS, CDR2 YFSETQ. Some clones are missing from TCRdb's copy, which holds only in-frame ones; the method was immunoSEQ multiplex PCR. The table lists 16,000 or so clones, with no singletons. This clone showed up many times. Treatment was busulfan-fludarabine conditioning, a marrow graft, and cyclophosphamide on days +3 and +4. Sequencing was performed on PBMCs, taken after allogeneic stem cell transplant with posttransplant cyclophosphamide. This rearrangement joins TRBV5-1 to TRBJ2-6; the D gene is possibly TRBD2 (5 bases). The TCR comes from a female patient aged 30 to 45 who received an allogeneic stem cell transplant from a related donor, was CMV-positive, and had no GVHD. Some T cells may arise from the graft donor. The CDR3 spells CASSLLRAGANVLTF. The CDR3 DNA follows: TGCGCCAGCAGCTTGTTGCGGGCTGGGGCCAACGTCCTGACTTTC.